The T cell receptor beta chain described here comes from a study of cytomegalovirus exposure and HLA in healthy donors. Findings and limits, study-wide: Sequencing artifact likely explains a cluster of highly shared sequence variants.

The CDR3 contains 17 residues. Unmatched junction bases numbered 9, after V lost 0 bases and J lost 1 base. The V gene's germline CDR1 is SGDLS and CDR2 YYNGEE. Comments on this clone: The antigen remains undetermined.

In the PCR, 60 Vbeta and 13 Jbeta primers were used. The method was immunoSEQ multiplex PCR; TCRdb's version includes in-frame clones alone and lacks a portion of them. The table has under 65,000 clones, almost 85% seen once. The sequencing sample was made of PBMCs. This receptor was identified in a man aged 50-59 years in good health and CMV-seronegative. The chain couples TRBV9 to TRBJ2-5, with TRBD2 matching 7 bases. CDR3: CASSVALGGGIQETQYF. The CDR3 DNA is TGTGCCAGCAGCGTAGCTCTCGGCGGGGGAATCCAAGAGACCCAGTACTTC.